This T cell receptor (beta chain) was captured in a study of cytomegalovirus exposure and HLA in healthy donors. Looked up from germline, CDR1 is SQVTM and CDR2 is ANQGSEA. J was trimmed by 9 bases and V by 2 bases; bases with no gene match: 24. This CDR3 contains 20 residues. This PCR relied on a set of 60 Vbeta primers and 13 Jbeta primers. Sequenced by immunoSEQ multiplex PCR; TCRdb stores in-frame clones only, minus some. The sample has more than 85,000 clones; around 78% are singletons. The rearrangement uses TRBV29-1 and TRBJ2-1; 11 bases agree with TRBD2. The sequencing input was PBMCs. The receptor's source is a woman in her twenties or thirties in good health and CMV-seronegative. This chain's CDR3 is CSVERISGRAVFGVVFEQFF. DNA of the CDR3: TGCAGCGTTGAAAGGATTAGCGGGAGGGCCGTGTTTGGTGTTGTCTTTGAGCAGTTCTTC.